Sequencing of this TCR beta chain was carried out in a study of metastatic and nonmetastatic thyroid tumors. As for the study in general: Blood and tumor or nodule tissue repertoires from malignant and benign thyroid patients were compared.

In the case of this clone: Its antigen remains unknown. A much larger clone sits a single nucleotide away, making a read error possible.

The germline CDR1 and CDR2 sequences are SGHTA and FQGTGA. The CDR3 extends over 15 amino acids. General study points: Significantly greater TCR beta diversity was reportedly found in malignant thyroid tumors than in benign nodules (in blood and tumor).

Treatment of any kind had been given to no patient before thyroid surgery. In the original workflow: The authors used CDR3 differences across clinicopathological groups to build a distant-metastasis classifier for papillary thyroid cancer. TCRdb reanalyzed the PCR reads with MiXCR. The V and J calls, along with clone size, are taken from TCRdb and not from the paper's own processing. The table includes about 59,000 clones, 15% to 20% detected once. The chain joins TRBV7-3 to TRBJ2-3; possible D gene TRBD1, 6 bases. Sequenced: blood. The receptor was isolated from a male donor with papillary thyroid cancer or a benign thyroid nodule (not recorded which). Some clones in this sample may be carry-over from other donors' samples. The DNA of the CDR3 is TGTGCCAGCAGCTTAAAAGGCAGATGGACAGATACGCAGTGTTTT. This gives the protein CASSLKGRWTDTQCF.